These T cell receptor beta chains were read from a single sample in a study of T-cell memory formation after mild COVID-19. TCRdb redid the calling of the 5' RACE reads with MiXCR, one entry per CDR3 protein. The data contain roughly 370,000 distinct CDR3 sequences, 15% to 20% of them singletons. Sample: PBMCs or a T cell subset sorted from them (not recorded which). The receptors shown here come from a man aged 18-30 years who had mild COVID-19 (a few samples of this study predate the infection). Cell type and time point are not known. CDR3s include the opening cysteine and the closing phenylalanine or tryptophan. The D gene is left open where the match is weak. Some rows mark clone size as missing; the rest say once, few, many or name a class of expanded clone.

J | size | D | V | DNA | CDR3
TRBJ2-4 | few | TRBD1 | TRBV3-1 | TGTGCCAGCAGCCACGCCGGGACAGTCAAAAACATTCAGTACTTC | CASSHAGTVKNIQYF
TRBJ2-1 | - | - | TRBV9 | TGTGCCAGCAGCGGACAGGTTCTCAATGAGCAGTTCTTC | CASSGQVLNEQFF
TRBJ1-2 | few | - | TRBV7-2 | TGTGCCGGTTCTACAGGCCCTTTTGACTATGGCTACACCTTC | CAGSTGPFDYGYTF
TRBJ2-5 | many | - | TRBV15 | TGTGCCACCAGCAGAGCCGCGACCCAAGAGACCCAGTACTTC | CATSRAATQETQYF
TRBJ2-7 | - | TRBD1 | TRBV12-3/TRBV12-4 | TGTGCCAGCAGTAAACCCGGGACAGGAGGCTACGAGCAGTACTTC | CASSKPGTGGYEQYF
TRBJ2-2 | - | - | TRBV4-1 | TGCGCCAGCAGCCAAGATCTGGGCTATTACGGGGAGCTGTTTTTT | CASSQDLGYYGELFF
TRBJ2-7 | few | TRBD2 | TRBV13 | TGTGCCAGCAGCTCTTGGACTAGCGGGGGCAATTCCTACGAGCAGTACTTC | CASSSWTSGGNSYEQYF
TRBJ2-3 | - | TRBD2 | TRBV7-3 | TGTGCCAGCAGCTTAAATGCGGGGGCAGATACGCAGTATTTT | CASSLNAGADTQYF
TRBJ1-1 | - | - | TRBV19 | TGTGCCAGTACGAGGGGTTGGACTGAAGCTTTCTTT | CASTRGWTEAFF
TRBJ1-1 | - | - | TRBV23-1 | TGCGCCAGCAGTCAATCGCGAGGACGGCTGAACACTGAAGCTTTCTTT | CASSQSRGRLNTEAFF
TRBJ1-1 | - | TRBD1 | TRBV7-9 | TGTGCCAGCAGCTTAGTCCAGGGGGCTGAAGCTTTCTTT | CASSLVQGAEAFF
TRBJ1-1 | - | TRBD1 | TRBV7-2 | TGTGCCACCACGGGACAGGGCATGAACACTGAAGCTTTCTTT | CATTGQGMNTEAFF
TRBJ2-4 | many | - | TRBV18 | TGTGCCAGCTCACCACTCGGGGGCATCCTAGCCAAAAACATTCAGTACTTC | CASSPLGGILAKNIQYF
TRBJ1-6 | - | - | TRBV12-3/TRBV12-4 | TGTGCCAGCGGGCAAGGGGGAGGTAATTCACCCCTCCACTTT | CASGQGGGNSPLHF
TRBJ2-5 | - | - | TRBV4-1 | TGCGCCAGCAGCCAAAACGGAGAGACCCAGTACTTC | CASSQNGETQYF
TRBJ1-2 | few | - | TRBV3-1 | TGTGCCAGCAGCCAAGAGGGGAGGGGGGCTTATGGCTACACCTTC | CASSQEGRGAYGYTF
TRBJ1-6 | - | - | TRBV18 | TGTGCCAGCTCTACCACAGCTAATTCACCCCTCCACTTT | CASSTTANSPLHF
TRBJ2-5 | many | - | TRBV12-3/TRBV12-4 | TGTGCCAGCAGTTTCCGGGGAGGTTTCCAAGAGACCCAGTACTTC | CASSFRGGFQETQYF
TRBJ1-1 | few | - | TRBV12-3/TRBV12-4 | TGTGCCAGCAGTCCCTGGGGGGTCCCCACTGAAGCTTTCTTT | CASSPWGVPTEAFF
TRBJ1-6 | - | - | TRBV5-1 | TGCGCCAGCACTTCAGGCTCCTATAATTCACCCCTCCACTTT | CASTSGSYNSPLHF
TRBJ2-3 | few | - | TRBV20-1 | TGCAGTGCTAGAGATCTCCGAGGGGGGGCAGATACGCAGTATTTT | CSARDLRGGADTQYF
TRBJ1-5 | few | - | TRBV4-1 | TGCGCCAGCAGCCAAGACAGGGCCCAGCCCCAGCATTTT | CASSQDRAQPQHF
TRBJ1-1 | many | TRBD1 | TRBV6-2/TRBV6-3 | TGTGCCAGCAGTTACTCGTCTTTCGGACAGGGGAAATTTGAAGCTTTCTTT | CASSYSSFGQGKFEAFF
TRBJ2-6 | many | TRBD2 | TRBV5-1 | TGCGCCAGCAGCTTGTATGCAGGGAGGGTCTCTGGGGCCAACGTCCTGACTTTC | CASSLYAGRVSGANVLTF
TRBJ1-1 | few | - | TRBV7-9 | TGTGCCAGCAGCTCACATCGGCCTAAGGACAGCTCGAACACTGAAGCTTTCTTT | CASSSHRPKDSSNTEAFF
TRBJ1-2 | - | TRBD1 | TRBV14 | TGTGCCAGCAGCCAATTAACCCTGCGGGACAGGAGTGGCTACACCTTC | CASSQLTLRDRSGYTF
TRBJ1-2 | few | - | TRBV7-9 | TGTGCCAGCAGCTTAGGGTGGGAGAATGGCTACACCTTC | CASSLGWENGYTF
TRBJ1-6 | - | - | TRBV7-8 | TGTGCCAGCAGCTTAGTTGGTCAGGGTCGGTCACCCCTCCACTTT | CASSLVGQGRSPLHF
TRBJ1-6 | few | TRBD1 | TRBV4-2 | TGTGCCAGCAGCCAAGGATTAGACAGGGCGTCCTATAATTCACCCCTCCACTTT | CASSQGLDRASYNSPLHF
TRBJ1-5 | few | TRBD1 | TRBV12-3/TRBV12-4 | TGTGCCAGCAGCTACAGGGGCTTCAATCAGCCCCAGCATTTT | CASSYRGFNQPQHF
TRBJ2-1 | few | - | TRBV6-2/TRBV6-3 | TGTGCCAGCGCGTCTAACTCCTACAATGAGCAGTTCTTC | CASASNSYNEQFF
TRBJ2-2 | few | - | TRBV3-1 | TGTGCCAGCAGCCTGACCGGAGGAGGCACCGGGGAGCTGTTTTTT | CASSLTGGGTGELFF
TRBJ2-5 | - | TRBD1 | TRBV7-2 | TGTGCCAGCAGCTTAACCCCCACAGGGGTTGCGACCCAGTACTTC | CASSLTPTGVATQYF
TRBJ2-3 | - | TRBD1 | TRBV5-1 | TGCGCCAGCAACAGGGGGCAGACAGACACAGATACGCAGTATTTT | CASNRGQTDTDTQYF
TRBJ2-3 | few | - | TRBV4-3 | TGCGCCAGCAGCCAAGCCAACACAGATACGCAGTATTTT | CASSQANTDTQYF
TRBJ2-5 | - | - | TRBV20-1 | TGCAGTGCTATGCCAGGAGGGGGTCAAGAGACCCAGTACTTC | CSAMPGGGQETQYF
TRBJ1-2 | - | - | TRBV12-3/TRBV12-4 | TGTGCCAGCAGTTTTTCGACAGGACGCTACACCTTC | CASSFSTGRYTF
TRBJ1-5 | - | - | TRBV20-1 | TGCAGTGCCAAAGACCAGGTGCTCGGGCCCCAGCATTTT | CSAKDQVLGPQHF
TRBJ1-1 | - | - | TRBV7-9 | TGTGCCAGCAGCTTAGCGCCCCAGTGGTGGTCGGCTTTCTTT | CASSLAPQWWSAFF
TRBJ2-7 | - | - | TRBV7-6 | TGTGCCAGCATTTTAAGGGGGGGTTACTCCTACGAGCAGTACTTC | CASILRGGYSYEQYF